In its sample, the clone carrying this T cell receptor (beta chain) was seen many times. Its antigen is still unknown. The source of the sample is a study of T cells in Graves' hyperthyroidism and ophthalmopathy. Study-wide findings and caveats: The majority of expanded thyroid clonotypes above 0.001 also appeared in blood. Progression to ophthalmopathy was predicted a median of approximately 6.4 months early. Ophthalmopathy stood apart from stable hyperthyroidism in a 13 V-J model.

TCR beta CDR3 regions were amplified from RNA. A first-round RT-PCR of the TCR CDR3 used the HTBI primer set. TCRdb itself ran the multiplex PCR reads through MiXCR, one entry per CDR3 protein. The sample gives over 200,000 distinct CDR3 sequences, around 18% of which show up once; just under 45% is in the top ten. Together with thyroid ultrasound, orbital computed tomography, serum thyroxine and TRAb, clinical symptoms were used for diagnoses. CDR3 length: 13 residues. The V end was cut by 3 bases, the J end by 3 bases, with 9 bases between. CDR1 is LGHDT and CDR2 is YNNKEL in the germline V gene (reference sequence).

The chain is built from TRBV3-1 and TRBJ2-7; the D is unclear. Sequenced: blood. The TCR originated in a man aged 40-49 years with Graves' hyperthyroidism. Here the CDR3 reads CASSQHSNYEQYF. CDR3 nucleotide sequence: TGTGCCAGCAGCCAGCATTCTAACTACGAGCAGTACTTC.